These 27 T cell receptor beta chains share one sample of origin, sequenced in a study of T cell responses to AZD1222 COVID-19 vaccine. Data came from immunoSEQ multiplex PCR; TCRdb stores just in-frame clones and leaves some out. The sample has over 130,000 clones; roughly 92% are singletons. Sample: peripheral blood, taken on day 0 of AZD1222 vaccination. The receptors were sampled from an adult in good health.

This chain links TRBV10-2 with TRBJ2-1, with D maybe TRBD2 (5 bases). This CDR3 has 16 residues. The V and J ends lost 8 bases and 8 bases respectively, with 25 bases between them. CDR1 and CDR2 (germline): WSHSY, SAAADI. DNA for the CDR3: TGCGCCAGCTGCCCTCCGGCGCGGGCAAATGGGGATGAGCAGTTCTTC. It is translated as CASCPPARANGDEQFF.

On this clone itself: Other DNA sequences in the same sample also yield this CDR3. The chain uses TRBV3-1 (or the pseudogene TRBV3-2) and TRBJ2-5, with 10 bases lining up with TRBD1. Germline loops: CDR1 LGHDT, CDR2 YNNKEL (reference sequence). With V trimmed by 4 bases and J by 2 bases, 4 bases remained unmatched. The CDR3 runs to 15 residues. CDR3 in amino acids: CASSRGTGVQETQYF. The CDR3 DNA is TGTGCCAGCAGCCGGGGGACAGGGGTTCAAGAGACCCAGTACTTC.

This chain uses TRBV6-1 with TRBJ1-1; maybe TRBD1 (6 bases). Germline V gives CDR1 MNHNS, CDR2 SASEGT. This CDR3 has 15 residues. Trimming left V 2 bases short and J 6 bases short, with 16 bases between. The CDR3 nucleotides are TGTGCCAGCAGTGAAAGGGACAAGCCTTGGTCTGAAGCTTTCTTT. This translates into CASSERDKPWSEAFF.

The rearrangement joins TRBV10-3 to TRBJ1-5; 7 bases fit TRBD1. Trimming removed 8 bases from V and 3 bases from J; junction bases left unmatched: 7. Germline V gene lookup returns CDR1 ENHRY and CDR2 SYGVKD. This CDR3 has 14 amino acids. CDR3 in amino acids: CAISDRVVNQPQHF. CDR3 in DNA: TGTGCCATCTCTGACAGGGTCGTCAATCAGCCCCAGCATTTT.

The CDR3 sequence: CASSDDKTQYF. CDR3 DNA: TGCGCCAGCAGTGATGATAAGACCCAGTACTTC. The J gene is TRBJ2-5, the V gene TRBV10-1; D remains unclear. The V gene lost 3 bases and the J gene lost 6 bases, with 5 bases spanning the gap. CDR1 and CDR2 from the germline V gene are WNHNN and SYGVQD (reference sequence). The CDR3 consists of 11 residues.

The CDR3 region is CASSLSRDRGWGEAFF. Here the CDR3 DNA reads TGTGCCAGCAGCTTGAGTAGGGACAGGGGATGGGGTGAAGCTTTCTTT. The J gene is TRBJ1-1, the V gene TRBV5-4, with 10 bases identical to TRBD1. V was pared by 1 base and J by 7 bases, with 10 bases of the junction left unmatched. The CDR3 spans 16 residues. From germline, CDR1 is SGHNT and CDR2 YYREEE (reference sequence).

This chain uses TRBV19 with TRBJ2-2; 10 bases fit TRBD1. Germline-derived CDR1 and CDR2 are LNHDA and SQIVND (reference sequence). The junction had 11 bases not matched to a gene; V was cut back by 7 bases and J by 6 bases. The CDR3 consists of 16 residues. This chain's CDR3 is CASNLGRGQGSGELFF. CDR3 sequence (DNA): TGTGCCAGTAACTTAGGCCGGGGACAGGGGTCCGGGGAGCTGTTTTTT.

CDR3 sequence reads: CASSSTHSGEGEETQYF. The CDR3 nucleotides are TGTGCCAGCAGCTCAACACATAGCGGGGAGGGAGAAGAGACCCAGTACTTC. This chain connects TRBV13 to TRBJ2-5; 8 bases map to TRBD2. The CDR3 has 17 residues. Losses at the gene ends were 4 bases for V and 3 bases for J; bases not matched to a gene: 13. CDR1 is PRHDT and CDR2 is FYEKMQ in the germline V gene (reference sequence).

This clone was recorded once. The chain carries TRBV12-3 or TRBV12-4 and TRBJ1-5; D unclear. V lost 4 bases and J lost 2, with 6 bases in between. There are 13 residues in the CDR3. The CDR3 nucleotides read TGTGCCAGCAGTTACGTGGGCAATCAGCCCCAGCATTTT. Translation: CASSYVGNQPQHF.

The chain employs TRBV12-3 or TRBV12-4 and TRBJ2-2; D call uncertain. With 6 bases removed from V and 9 bases from J, the gap between germline ends came to 11 bases. There are 12 residues in the CDR3. CDR3 protein: CASSHFSRELFF. As DNA, the CDR3 is TGTGCCAGCAGCCATTTTTCGCGGGAGCTGTTTTTT.

The chain links TRBV7-6 to TRBJ1-5, with 7 bases fitting TRBD1. CDR3 size: 15 residues. Trimming took 2 bases from V and 6 from J; bases not matched to a gene: 7. Looked up from germline, CDR1 is SGHVS and CDR2 is FNYEAQ. CDR3 nucleotides: TGTGCCAGCAGCTTACGGACAGGATTTACTCAGCCCCAGCATTTT. Encoded protein: CASSLRTGFTQPQHF.

This rearrangement joins TRBV4-1 to TRBJ1-5; TRBD1 matches at 9 bases. The CDR3 length is 17 residues. The J segment lost 9 bases and the V segment lost 0 bases, leaving 12 bases of the junction unmatched. The germline gives CDR1 MGHRA, CDR2 YSYEKL. CDR3 in DNA: TGCGCCAGCAGCCAAGATAGTGGGACAGGGAATGTTTGGCCCCAGCATTTT. Residues: CASSQDSGTGNVWPQHF.

The genes are TRBV29-1 and TRBJ2-2; possible D gene TRBD2, 6 bases. The V gene lost 1 base and the J gene lost 0 bases, with 12 bases spanning the gap. The CDR3 has 16 residues. Germline V gives CDR1 SQVTM, CDR2 ANQGSEA. CDR3 sequence: CSVEANRGTNTGELFF. The CDR3 DNA is TGCAGCGTTGAAGCCAATCGGGGGACGAACACCGGGGAGCTGTTTTTT.

This chain uses TRBV29-1 with TRBJ2-1; tentative D call: TRBD2 (5 bases). The CDR3 runs to 12 residues. Germline CDR1 and CDR2: SQVTM and ANQGSEA. The germline V and J ends were trimmed by 3 bases and 6 bases, with 9 bases remaining between them. CDR3 sequence: CSVDRLANEQFF. Written as DNA, the CDR3 is TGCAGCGTTGACCGGCTAGCCAATGAGCAGTTCTTC.

The chain combines TRBV18 with TRBJ2-7; D possibly corresponds to TRBD1 (6 bases). The CDR3 covers 16 residues. The V end was cut by 6 bases, the J end by 3 bases, with 21 bases between. CDR1 is KGHSH, CDR2 LQKENI, per germline. CDR3 protein: CASSPRVGQPYYEQYF. The CDR3 nucleotides read TGTGCCAGCTCGCCGCGGGTAGGACAGCCCTACTACGAGCAGTACTTC.

The chain joins TRBV16 to TRBJ1-1; D is ambiguous. V gave up 0 bases and J gave up 0 bases, with 11 bases separating them. The CDR3 loop spans 16 amino acids. CDR1 and CDR2 (germline): KGHSY, FQNENV. For the CDR3, the DNA is TGTGCCAGCAGCCAATCGGGCAGTCTTATGAACACTGAAGCTTTCTTT. Translating gives CASSQSGSLMNTEAFF.

V is TRBV7-9 and J is TRBJ2-7; 11 bases map to TRBD1. The CDR3 length is 14 residues. From germline, CDR1 is SEHNR and CDR2 FQNEAQ (reference sequence). The V gene end was trimmed by 5 bases and the J gene end by 4 bases; junction bases not matched to a gene: 4. The CDR3 here is CASSLGQGGYEQYF. CDR3 in DNA: TGTGCCAGCAGCCTGGGACAGGGGGGGTACGAGCAGTACTTC.

CDR3 DNA sequence: TGTGCCATCAGTGAGAGGACAGGGGAGAGCTACACCTTC. It is translated as CAISERTGESYTF. This chain joins TRBV10-3 and TRBJ1-2; TRBD1 aligns across 9 bases. Looked up from germline, CDR1 is ENHRY and CDR2 is SYGVKD. After removal of 2 bases from V and 9 bases from J, the junction contained 4 bases not matched to a gene. The length of the CDR3 is 13 residues.

This clone was observed once. This chain connects TRBV5-3 to TRBJ2-1; weak D call: TRBD2 (6 bases). TRBV5-3 is flagged as an ORF with uncertain function. V was pared by 4 bases and J by 0 bases, with 11 bases between. The CDR3 has 15 residues. The CDR3 region is CARSETRNSYNEQFF. CDR3 nucleotide sequence: TGTGCCAGAAGCGAGACTAGAAACTCCTACAATGAGCAGTTCTTC.

V usage is TRBV14 and J usage is TRBJ1-1; 10 nucleotides match TRBD1. Germline lookup yields CDR1 SGHDN and CDR2 FVKESK. V shed 4 bases, J shed 4 bases, and the junction held 6 bases outside the gene matches. The CDR3 runs to 15 residues. CDR3 bases: TGTGCCAGCAGCCCCTGGACAGGGGGGATCACTGAAGCTTTCTTT. It encodes CASSPWTGGITEAFF. Filled out from reference TRBV14 and TRBJ1-1, the complete variable domain reads EAGVTQFPSHSVIEKGQTVTLRCDPISGHDNLYWYRRVMGKEIKFLLHFVKESKQDESGMPNNRFLAERTGGTYSTLKVQPAELEDSGVYFCASSPWTGGITEAFFGQGTRLTVV.

The chain has TRBV5-4 and TRBJ2-6; tentative D call: TRBD1 (5 bases). The V gene lost 6 bases and the J gene lost 0 bases, with 22 bases spanning the gap. The CDR3 has 19 residues. Germline V gene sequence: CDR1 SGHNT, CDR2 YYREEE (reference sequence). CDR3 sequence: CASKSGQGYGSSGANVLTF. The CDR3 coding sequence is TGTGCCAGCAAATCGGGCCAGGGTTACGGAAGCTCTGGGGCCAACGTCCTGACTTTC.

The chain uses TRBV6-5 and TRBJ1-1; D call uncertain. Looked up from germline, CDR1 is MNHEY and CDR2 is SVGAGI. The CDR3 covers 14 residues. V was pared by 0 bases and J by 4 bases, with 9 bases between. CDR3 coding DNA: TGTGCCAGCAGTTACTCGATGGGTGGCACTGAAGCTTTCTTT. Translated: CASSYSMGGTEAFF.

This clone was detected only a few times. The V call is TRBV25-1, the J call TRBJ2-3; tentatively, D is TRBD1 or TRBD2 (5 bases each). Deletions cut 6 bases from V and 1 base from J, with 14 bases between. This CDR3 region has 15 residues. The germline CDR1 and CDR2 sequences are MGHDK and SYGVNS. The CDR3 reads CASRAQGERTDTQYF. Written as DNA, the CDR3 is TGTGCCAGCAGAGCTCAGGGAGAACGCACAGATACGCAGTATTTT.

The rearrangement joins TRBV19 to TRBJ2-4, with D hard to call. The CDR3 covers 14 residues. CDR1 LNHDA and CDR2 SQIVND come from the germline V gene (reference sequence). V was pared by 10 bases and J by 1 base, with 14 bases between. DNA of the CDR3: TGTGCCACTTCAAGGGTGCAGGCCAAAAACATTCAGTACTTC. This encodes CATSRVQAKNIQYF.

This clone was seen just once. V and J are TRBV28 and TRBJ1-4; TRBD1 matches 8 bases. The V gene's germline CDR1 is MDHEN and CDR2 SYDVKM. This CDR3 spans 14 amino acids. Trimming cost V 4 bases and J 4 bases; bases outside gene matches: 2. The CDR3 DNA reads as TGTGCCAGCAGTTGGGACAGGTATAATGAAAAACTGTTTTTT. Protein sequence: CASSWDRYNEKLFF.

This clone was counted only a few times. The chain links TRBV10-2 to TRBJ2-7; D is unresolved. There are 14 residues in the CDR3. Trimming stripped 6 bases from V and 0 bases from J, with 12 bases between. Germline lookup yields CDR1 WSHSY and CDR2 SAAADI. The CDR3 coding sequence is TGCGCCAGCAGGGATACGGCGAGCTCCTACGAGCAGTACTTC. Its protein is CASRDTASSYEQYF.

The rearrangement uses TRBV28 and TRBJ2-4; no clear D. This CDR3 region has 14 residues. Germline assignment: CDR1 MDHEN and CDR2 SYDVKM. Trimming left V 5 bases short and J 2 bases short, with 10 bases between. The CDR3 region has the DNA TGTGCCAGCAGTCCCGAGTTGACCAAAAACATTCAGTACTTC. This gives the protein CASSPELTKNIQYF. The full variable domain, its missing parts supplied by reference TRBV28 and TRBJ2-4, is DVKVTQSSRYLVKRTGEKVFLECVQDMDHENMFWYRQDPGLGLRLIYFSYDVKMKEKGDIPEGYSVSREKKERFSLILESASTNQTSMYLCASSPELTKNIQYFGAGTRLSVL.